This TCR beta chain was profiled in a study of blood T cell repertoires in COVID-19. Turning to the study itself: Whether acute or convalescent, the COVID-19 samples came from the United States, Italy and Spain. The cDNA or gDNA used as material had been derived from T cells, B-cell-depleted T cells, or PBMCs.

Original processing notes: Reference gene primer amplification yielded estimated nucleated cell counts. Repertoires were generated with immunoSEQ multiplex PCR, while TCRdb's copy carries only in-frame clones and drops some. V and J calls and clone size are those listed in that table; D and trimming were worked out from the DNA. The repertoire holds tens of thousands of clones, approximately 80% seen once, with about 39% in the top ten. This clone occurred once. The V gene end was trimmed by 5 bases and the J gene end by 3 bases; junction bases not matched to a gene: 12. This CDR3 is 19 amino acids long. The germline V gene has CDR1 SGHTA and CDR2 FQGNSA.

The specimen was peripheral blood. This chain joins TRBV7-2 and TRBJ2-1; 14 nucleotides line up with TRBD2. This receptor was obtained from a woman of 80 years or more with acute or convalescent COVID-19. In nucleotides, the CDR3 is TGTGCCAGCAGCCTTACCCCGGGACTAGCGGGAGCCTTCTACAATGAGCAGTTCTTC. This encodes CASSLTPGLAGAFYNEQFF. The full variable domain, its missing parts supplied by reference TRBV7-2 and TRBJ2-1, is GAGVSQSPSNKVTEKGKDVELRCDPISGHTALYWYRQSLGQGLEFLIYFQGNSAPDKSGLPSDRFSAERTGGSVSTLTIQRTQQEDSAVYLCASSLTPGLAGAFYNEQFFGPGTRLTVL.